This T cell receptor (beta chain) was observed in a study of T cell clonality in common variable immunodeficiency. The repertoire was sequenced with immunoSEQ multiplex PCR; TCRdb's copy has only in-frame clones and lacks some. The sample includes just over 20,000 clones, none of them occurring once. General observations from the study: Compared with healthy controls, CVID subjects showed increased TCRbeta clonality, mostly in about a third. Reportedly, TCR beta sequences from common variable immunodeficiency showed fewer deletions and N-nucleotide insertions.

CDR1 is MNHNS and CDR2 is SASEGT in the germline V gene. The CDR3 loop spans 14 amino acids. With 4 bases removed from V and 0 bases from J, the gap between germline ends came to 9 bases. This clone was counted at least ten times. The antigen remains unidentified. Read coverage stops 3 residues before the CDR3 terminus; the germline J gene supplies the remainder. Input material: peripheral blood mononuclear cells. This chain joins TRBV6-1 and TRBJ1-1, with D perhaps matching TRBD1 (5 bases). The receptor comes from a human donor with common variable immunodeficiency. The CDR3 sequence is CASSAQGLNTEAFF. The part of the CDR3 DNA that was read is TGTGCCAGCAGTGCGCAGGGTTTGAACACTGAA.